This entry features one T cell receptor beta chain sequence. This sample was included in a study of PD-1 blockade in classical Hodgkin lymphoma. Germline CDR1 MNHEY, CDR2 SVGAGI. V gave up 6 bases and J gave up 8 bases, with 7 bases separating them. CDR3 length equals 11 residues. Repertoires were generated with immunoSEQ multiplex PCR, while TCRdb's copy carries only in-frame clones and drops some. The sample has over 60,000 clones, over 90% seen once. The time point here: newly diagnosed, previously untreated cHL patient sample. V gene TRBV6-5 combines with J gene TRBJ1-4; the D is unclear. This sequence originates from a human donor with classical Hodgkin lymphoma. Sequenced material: peripheral blood mononuclear cells (PBMCs). CDR3 nucleotide sequence: TGTGCCAGCAGGGGCCGAGAAAAACTGTTTTTT. Translating it yields CASRGREKLFF.